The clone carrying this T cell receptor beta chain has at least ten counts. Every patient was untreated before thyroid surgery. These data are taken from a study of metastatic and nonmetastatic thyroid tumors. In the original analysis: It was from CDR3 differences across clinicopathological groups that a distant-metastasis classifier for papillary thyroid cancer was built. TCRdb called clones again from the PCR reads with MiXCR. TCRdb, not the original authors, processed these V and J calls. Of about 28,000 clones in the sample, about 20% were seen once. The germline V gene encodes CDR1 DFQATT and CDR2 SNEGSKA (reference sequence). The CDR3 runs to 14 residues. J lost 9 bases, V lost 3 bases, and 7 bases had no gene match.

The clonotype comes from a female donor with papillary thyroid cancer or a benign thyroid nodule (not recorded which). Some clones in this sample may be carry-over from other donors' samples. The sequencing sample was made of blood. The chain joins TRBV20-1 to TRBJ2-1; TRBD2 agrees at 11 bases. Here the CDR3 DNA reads TGCAGTGCTAGCATTAGCGGGGGGGCCAGTGAGCAGTTCTTC. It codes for CSASISGGASEQFF.